The T cell receptor beta chain under discussion was sequenced for a study of control samples from healthy donors and cancer patients. Measured with immunoSEQ multiplex PCR; TCRdb has only the in-frame clones, and not every one. The profile shows 120,000 or so clones, approximately 87% of them singletons. Germline V gives CDR1 LNHDA, CDR2 SQIVND (reference sequence). V gave up 5 bases and J gave up 6 bases, with 13 bases separating them. CDR3 length equals 14 residues. This clone was seen only a few times. In the same sample, other DNA sequences code for this CDR3. This receptor was identified in a man aged 25 to 40 in good health. The source material was blood. The J gene is TRBJ1-4, the V gene TRBV19; weak D call: TRBD1 (5 bases). CDR3 bases: TGTGCCAGTAGTCCCCAGGGAGGAGATGAAAAACTGTTTTTT. Translating it yields CASSPQGGDEKLFF.